This TCR beta chain is from a study of radiotherapy plus CTLA-4 blockade in lung cancer. Assay used: immunoSEQ multiplex PCR; TCRdb lists only in-frame clones, some missing. The repertoire holds about 45,000 clones, roughly 59% seen once, with around 20% in the top ten. This CDR3 comprises 12 residues. After removal of 5 bases from V and 6 bases from J, the junction contained 2 bases not matched to a gene. In germline, CDR1 is SNHLY, CDR2 FYNNEI. The TCR sequence derives from a human donor with non-small cell lung cancer who had a partial response to radiotherapy plus ipilimumab. This material consisted of peripheral blood, taken from a patient treated with radiotherapy plus ipilimumab. The chain joins TRBV2 to TRBJ2-7, with TRBD1 matching over 9 bases. The CDR3 coding sequence is TGTGCCAGCAGTAAGGACAGGGGCGAGCAGTACTTC. As protein: CASSKDRGEQYF.